A single sample gave rise to the 10 T cell receptor beta chains below, sequenced in a study of shared clonotypes between healthy human individuals. Sequencing was performed with immunoSEQ multiplex PCR; in TCRdb, only in-frame clones are kept and a portion is missing. The repertoire includes about 1.5 million clones, roughly 96% of them detected once, and over 1% sits in the top ten. The sequencing input was naive CD4+ T cells sorted from blood. Subset given: CD45RA+ positively selected. These receptor sequences come from a man aged 25 to 40 in good health.

The chain joins TRBV7-9 to TRBJ2-7; the match to TRBD2 covers 7 bases. With V trimmed by 5 bases and J by 4 bases, 14 bases remained unmatched. In germline, CDR1 is SEHNR, CDR2 FQNEAQ (reference sequence). This CDR3 contains 16 residues. CDR3 sequence reads: CASSRELATTKYEQYF. CDR3 sequence (DNA): TGTGCCAGCAGCAGAGAACTAGCGACGACAAAATACGAGCAGTACTTC. The whole variable domain, remainder taken from reference TRBV7-9 and TRBJ2-7, is DTGVSQNPRHKITKRGQNVTFRCDPISEHNRLYWYRQTLGQGPEFLTYFQNEAQLEKSRLLSDRFSAERPKGSFSTLEIQRTEQGDSAMYLCASSRELATTKYEQYFGPGTRLTVT.

V usage is TRBV5-6 and J usage is TRBJ2-3, with a possible D match to TRBD2 (6 bases). The CDR3 has 19 residues. Per the germline V gene, CDR1 is SGHDT and CDR2 is YYEEEE. The germline V and J ends were trimmed by 3 bases and 6 bases, with 29 bases remaining between them. CDR3 nucleotides: TGTGCCAGCAGCTCGCTCAGTAGGCTTAGCGGAGCCGGGTTGGATACGCAGTATTTT. Residues: CASSSLSRLSGAGLDTQYF.

The chain recombines TRBV2 with TRBJ1-2; the D is unclear. V was clipped by 0 bases and J by 4 bases, with 12 bases between them. The germline V gene encodes CDR1 SNHLY and CDR2 FYNNEI. This CDR3 region has 15 residues. Written as DNA, the CDR3 is TGTGCCAGCAGTGAAGCGCGGACGGAGCCCTATGGCTACACCTTC. This translates into CASSEARTEPYGYTF.

This chain uses TRBV5-4 with TRBJ2-2; tentatively, D is TRBD1 or TRBD2 (5 bases each). Deletions cut 3 bases from V and 4 bases from J, with 7 bases between. Germline assignment: CDR1 SGHNT and CDR2 YYREEE (reference sequence). This CDR3 region has 13 residues. The CDR3 loop reads CASSWGSTGELFF. The CDR3 bases are TGTGCCAGCAGCTGGGGGAGCACCGGGGAGCTGTTTTTT.

The rearrangement joins TRBV2 to TRBJ2-1, with a possible D match to TRBD1 (6 bases). V lost 5 bases, J lost 7 bases, and 18 bases lay in between. The CDR3 runs to 15 residues. CDR1 SNHLY and CDR2 FYNNEI come from the germline V gene. The CDR3 DNA reads as TGTGCCAGCAGTTCACAGGGAGTTAGGGGGAATGAGCAGTTCTTC. It is translated as CASSSQGVRGNEQFF.

The genes are TRBV18 and TRBJ2-7; D gene uncertain. V was trimmed by 3 bases and J by 9 bases, leaving 27 bases between them. Germline lookup yields CDR1 KGHSH and CDR2 LQKENI. The CDR3 consists of 17 residues. The CDR3 DNA sequence: TGTGCCAGCTCACCGGTAGGTAGTCCCGGTCCCACGGCCGGGCAGTACTTC. It encodes CASSPVGSPGPTAGQYF.

For the CDR3, the DNA is TGTGCCACCAGCAGAGATCGGCAGGCGATTAATGAAAAACTGTTTTTT. Translation gives CATSRDRQAINEKLFF. The chain recombines TRBV15 with TRBJ1-4; D is unclear. This CDR3 has 16 residues. Germline CDR1 and CDR2: LNHNV and YYDKDF (reference sequence). Trimming took off 0 bases at V and 4 bases at J, with 12 bases between the two ends. The whole variable domain, remainder taken from reference TRBV15 and TRBJ1-4, is DAMVIQNPRYQVTQFGKPVTLSCSQTLNHNVMYWYQQKSSQAPKLLFHYYDKDFNNEADTPDNFQSRRPNTSFCFLDIRSPGLGDTAMYLCATSRDRQAINEKLFFGSGTQLSVL.

The table lists this clone with a count of one. The chain recombines TRBV28 with TRBJ1-2; 11 nucleotides align to TRBD1. Germline lookup yields CDR1 MDHEN and CDR2 SYDVKM. Trimming cost V 6 bases and J 4 bases; bases outside gene matches: 1. The CDR3 extends over 13 amino acids. The CDR3 loop is CASRGTGGYGYTF. CDR3 nucleotides: TGTGCCAGCAGAGGGACAGGGGGCTATGGCTACACCTTC.

The CDR3 sequence: CASSGTGATYNEQFF. The CDR3 DNA is TGTGCCAGCAGTGGAACAGGTGCTACCTACAATGAGCAGTTCTTC. This chain connects TRBV6-1 to TRBJ2-1; D is possibly TRBD1 (5 bases). This CDR3 comprises 15 residues. Germline-derived CDR1 and CDR2 are MNHNS and SASEGT. V lost 4 bases, J lost 2 bases, and 12 bases lay in between.

This clone was seen just once. The V gene is TRBV28, the J gene TRBJ1-5; D is unresolved. The V gene lost 1 base and the J gene lost 1 base, with 5 bases spanning the gap. Germline CDR1 and CDR2: MDHEN and SYDVKM. The CDR3 has 14 residues. The CDR3 spells CASSLSQSNQPQHF. The CDR3 DNA is TGTGCCAGCAGTTTATCGCAGAGCAATCAGCCCCAGCATTTT.